One and the same sample provided the 21 T cell receptor beta chains below, sequenced in a study of T cell repertoires in cytomegalovirus infection. TCRdb re-analysed the reads in MiXCR, keeping a single row per CDR3 protein. Altogether about 830,000 distinct CDR3 sequences are present, approximately 29% being singletons, with the ten largest covering roughly 12%. These TCRs' antigens remain unknown. The starting material was cultured CD8+ T cells from PBMCs, obtained from culture after CMV antigen stimulation. These receptors were obtained from a human donor in good health (CMV status not recorded). Some clones in this sample may be carry-over from other donors' samples.

Note on this clonotype: The germline gene is not matched at one end of the junction; a read error may be the cause. The genes are TRBV5-5 and TRBJ1-1, with TRBD1 as a possible D gene (5 bases). The CDR3 runs to 13 residues. Germline CDR1 SGHKS, CDR2 YYEKEE (reference sequence). This chain's CDR3 is CASSGDLKTEAFF. The CDR3 nucleotides read TGTGCCAGCAGCGGGGACTTGAAAACTGAAGCTTTCTTT. Supplemented by reference TRBV5-5 and TRBJ1-1, the full variable domain reads DAGVTQSPTHLIKTRGQQVTLRCSPISGHKSVSWYQQVLGQGPQFIFQYYEKEERGRGNFPDRFSARQFPNYSSELNVNALLLGDSALYLCASSGDLKTEAFFGQGTRLTVV.

This clonotype was found a few times. The chain joins TRBV18 to TRBJ2-1; 7 bases are a match to TRBD2. Germline trimming cut 3 bases from V and 0 bases from J; bases unmatched to any gene: 5. Germline assignment: CDR1 KGHSH and CDR2 LQKENI. The CDR3 length is 16 residues. The CDR3 sequence: CASSPESGDSYNEQFF. The CDR3 DNA sequence: TGTGCCAGCTCACCGGAGAGCGGGGACTCCTACAATGAGCAGTTCTTC.

At least ten counts were recorded for this clonotype. In DNA form, the CDR3 reads TGTGCCAGCAGTTACTTTCCAGGGCAAACTAGCACAGATACGCAGTATTTT. This encodes CASSYFPGQTSTDTQYF. V usage is TRBV27 and J usage is TRBJ2-3; tentatively, D is TRBD1 (5 bases). In germline, CDR1 is MNHEY, CDR2 SMNVEV (reference sequence). This CDR3 has 17 amino acids. The V end lost 4 bases, the J end lost 0 bases, and 17 bases lay between the germline ends.

This clonotype was detected ten times or more. V usage is TRBV18 and J usage is TRBJ2-1; 7 positions match TRBD2. With V trimmed by 0 bases and J by 2 bases, 1 base remained unmatched. Looked up from germline, CDR1 is KGHSH and CDR2 is LQKENI. The length of the CDR3 is 15 residues. The CDR3 DNA sequence: TGTGCCAGCTCACCACCCAGCGGGACCTACAATGAGCAGTTCTTC. This codes for CASSPPSGTYNEQFF.

The chain joins TRBV27 to TRBJ1-6; D is perhaps TRBD1 (5 bases). The CDR3 is 15 amino acids. Trimming shortened V by 6 bases and J by 7 bases, and 16 bases separated the two germline ends. Germline assignment: CDR1 MNHEY and CDR2 SMNVEV (reference sequence). CDR3 DNA: TGTGCCAGCAGCCTAATGGGGGGTGGGAATTCACCCCTCCACTTT. Translated: CASSLMGGGNSPLHF.

This clonotype has a handful of counts. The CDR3 bases are TGTGCCAGCAGGACAGACCAAGAGACCCAGTACTTC. Amino acid sequence: CASRTDQETQYF. The chain uses TRBV28 and TRBJ2-5, with D maybe TRBD1 (5 bases). V lost 6 bases to trimming and J lost 0 bases, with 5 bases between them. This CDR3 is 12 amino acids long. Germline V gene sequence: CDR1 MDHEN, CDR2 SYDVKM. Using reference TRBV28 and TRBJ2-5 for the parts outside the CDR3, the full variable domain is DVKVTQSSRYLVKRTGEKVFLECVQDMDHENMFWYRQDPGLGLRLIYFSYDVKMKEKGDIPEGYSVSREKKERFSLILESASTNQTSMYLCASRTDQETQYFGPGTRLLVL.

This clonotype appeared a few times. V usage is TRBV14 and J usage is TRBJ2-3; D remains unclear. Germline loops: CDR1 SGHDN, CDR2 FVKESK. The CDR3 runs to 14 residues. The ends were cut back, 1 base at V and 3 bases at J, with 8 bases in the middle. CDR3 in amino acids: CASSQGPYTDTQYF. CDR3 coding DNA: TGTGCCAGCAGCCAAGGACCCTATACAGATACGCAGTATTTT.

The V call is TRBV3-1, the J call TRBJ1-5; the D is unclear. Trimming removed 2 bases at V and 0 bases at J, with 8 bases between. The CDR3 is 15 amino acids. Germline V gene lookup returns CDR1 LGHDT and CDR2 YNNKEL (reference sequence). CDR3: CASSQYAGSNQPQHF. The CDR3 nucleotides are TGTGCCAGCAGCCAATATGCCGGTAGCAATCAGCCCCAGCATTTT.

V gene TRBV12-3 or TRBV12-4 combines with J gene TRBJ2-1; TRBD1 or TRBD2 may be the D gene (5 bases each). Trimming stripped 5 bases from V and 3 bases from J, with 8 bases between. The CDR3 is made up of 13 amino acids. CDR3 bases: TGTGCCAGCAGTGGGGACGGCTACAATGAGCAGTTCTTC. Translating it yields CASSGDGYNEQFF.

In its sample, this clonotype was seen a few times. The rearrangement joins TRBV4-1 to TRBJ1-2; D unclear. CDR1 MGHRA and CDR2 YSYEKL come from the germline V gene. The CDR3 covers 14 residues. Trimming cost V 1 base and J 7 bases, with 13 bases left between them. The CDR3: CASSQGSVLGGYTF. CDR3 nucleotide sequence: TGCGCCAGCAGCCAAGGTTCAGTGCTCGGTGGCTACACCTTC.

The sample holds a few counts of this clonotype. The V gene is TRBV12-3 or TRBV12-4, the J gene TRBJ1-6; D unresolved. This CDR3 is 14 amino acids long. V was trimmed by 1 base and J by 14 bases, leaving 15 bases between them. The CDR3 spells CASSLGPARGTLHF. Written as DNA, the CDR3 is TGTGCCAGCAGTTTAGGGCCTGCCCGAGGGACCCTCCACTTT.

This rearrangement joins TRBV29-1 to TRBJ2-5; no definite D call. Germline assignment: CDR1 SQVTM and CDR2 ANQGSEA. Between the trimmed V and J ends, which lost 6 bases and 3 bases, there was a span of 5 bases. The CDR3 runs to 10 residues. The CDR3 here is CSVLEETQYF. CDR3 in DNA: TGCAGCGTCCTAGAAGAGACCCAGTACTTC.

The chain has TRBV10-3 and TRBJ2-1; TRBD1 matches 8 bases. The CDR3 runs 19 residues. Germline-derived CDR1 and CDR2 are ENHRY and SYGVKD. V was clipped by 10 bases and J by 1 base; unmatched bases: 21. The CDR3 is CATNLRPGQADSSYNEQFF. For the CDR3, the DNA is TGTGCCACCAATCTGCGCCCGGGACAGGCCGATAGTTCCTACAATGAGCAGTTCTTC.

Turning to this clonotype: A read error is possible here, since a much larger clone lies one base away. The chain recombines TRBV7-6 with TRBJ2-3, with TRBD2 matching 10 bases. CDR3 length: 16 residues. Looked up from germline, CDR1 is SGHVS and CDR2 is FNYEAQ. J was trimmed by 2 bases and V by 2 bases; bases with no gene match: 4. This CDR3 is CASSLRLAGDTDTQYF. The DNA for the CDR3 is TGTGCCAGCAGCTTAAGGCTAGCGGGGGACACAGATACGCAGTATTTT.

This clonotype was observed a single time. The rearrangement links TRBV7-6 to TRBJ1-6; TRBD1 aligns across 8 bases. The V segment lost 4 bases and the J segment 9 bases; nucleotides outside the gene matches: 14. Germline loops: CDR1 SGHVS, CDR2 FNYEAQ. The CDR3 is 17 amino acids. CDR3 residues: CASSSKEPRQGSSPLHF. CDR3 nucleotides: TGTGCCAGCAGCTCCAAAGAGCCCAGACAGGGGAGTTCACCCCTCCACTTT.

V usage is TRBV24-1 and J usage is TRBJ2-5, with D perhaps TRBD1 or TRBD2 (5 bases each). Trimming took off 3 bases at V and 1 base at J, with 8 bases between the two ends. This CDR3 has 14 amino acids. The germline V gene has CDR1 KGHDR and CDR2 SFDVKD. CDR3 bases: TGTGCCACCAGTGATCCAGGGACCCAAGAGACCCAGTACTTC. Amino acids: CATSDPGTQETQYF.

Only a few counts were recorded for this clonotype. The chain has TRBV6-1 and TRBJ2-3; TRBD1 might be the D (8 bases). Trimming left V 4 bases short and J 2 bases short, with 16 bases between. The CDR3 has 16 residues. CDR1 is MNHNS and CDR2 is SASEGT in the germline V gene. The CDR3 loop reads CASSVDRGGITDTQYF. CDR3 sequence (DNA): TGTGCCAGCAGTGTTGACAGGGGAGGGATCACAGATACGCAGTATTTT.

This chain uses TRBV3-1 with TRBJ2-3; 12 bases match TRBD2. With V trimmed by 4 bases and J by 6 bases, 5 bases remained unmatched. CDR1 LGHDT and CDR2 YNNKEL come from the germline V gene (reference sequence). This CDR3 contains 15 residues. The CDR3 region is CASSPGTSGFDTQYF. CDR3 coding DNA: TGTGCCAGCAGCCCGGGGACTAGCGGGTTTGATACGCAGTATTTT.

This rearrangement joins TRBV13 to TRBJ1-1; possible D gene TRBD1, 6 bases. Trimming shortened V by 1 base and J by 5 bases, and 14 bases separated the two germline ends. CDR3 length: 15 amino acids. In germline, CDR1 is PRHDT, CDR2 FYEKMQ (reference sequence). CDR3 in amino acids: CASSLDQGRGTEAFF. In DNA form, the CDR3 reads TGTGCCAGCAGCTTAGATCAGGGGCGCGGGACTGAAGCTTTCTTT.

This clonotype was seen many times. The rearrangement links TRBV7-2 to TRBJ2-7, with TRBD2 matching 10 bases. The CDR3 extends over 16 amino acids. CDR1 is SGHTA, CDR2 FQGNSA, per germline. Germline trimming cut 1 base from V and 6 bases from J; bases unmatched to any gene: 9. In DNA form, the CDR3 reads TGTGCCAGCAGCTTAGACACAGCGGGGGGGCCTCTCGAGCAGTACGTC. As protein: CASSLDTAGGPLEQYV.

This chain connects TRBV6-5 to TRBJ2-1; D is perhaps TRBD2 (5 bases). Germline V gives CDR1 MNHEY, CDR2 SVGAGI. Trimming removed 5 bases at V and 3 bases at J, with 11 bases between. The CDR3 has 14 residues. The CDR3 reads CASSPESGYNEQFF. The CDR3 region has the DNA TGTGCCAGCAGTCCGGAAAGCGGCTACAATGAGCAGTTCTTC.